This TCR beta chain originates from a study of blood T cell repertoires in COVID-19. Study in general: Material from acute and convalescent COVID-19 was sourced from the United States, Italy and Spain.

Original processing notes: It was from reference gene primer amplification that nucleated cell counts were estimated. TCRdb keeps only in-frame clones here, not all; method: immunoSEQ multiplex PCR. V and J calls and clone size are given by that table; D and trimming were obtained from the DNA. The profile shows roughly 230,000 clones, around 81% of them singletons. Germline assignment: CDR1 MDHEN and CDR2 SYDVKM. The V and J ends lost 6 bases and 5 bases respectively, with 16 bases between them. This CDR3 has 15 residues. This TCR was sampled from a man aged 50 to 59 with active or convalescent COVID-19. The genes are TRBV28 and TRBJ1-4, with D perhaps TRBD1 (5 bases). Sequencing input: peripheral blood. The DNA of the CDR3 is TGTGCCAGCAGGCCGGGGGGGGTCAGAAATGAAAAACTGTTTTTT. Residues: CASRPGGVRNEKLFF.